A single sample gave rise to the 28 T cell receptor beta chains below, sequenced in a study of PD-1 blockade in classical Hodgkin lymphoma. Time point noted: cycle 4 day 1 (C4D1), after about 6 weeks of nivolumab. The patients all showed relapse after autologous stem cell transplantation, while their brentuximab vedotin exposure varied. Libraries were prepared by immunoSEQ multiplex PCR; TCRdb keeps only in-frame clonotypes and omits some of them. Of 80,000 to 100,000 clones listed, under 95% are singletons. The material sequenced was peripheral blood mononuclear cells (PBMCs), taken before the fourth cycle of nivolumab. The receptors stem from a human donor with classical Hodgkin lymphoma.

The chain couples TRBV4-1 to TRBJ1-4; 7 bases align to TRBD1. Germline V gene data show CDR1 as MGHRA and CDR2 as YSYEKL. The CDR3 sequence is 14 residues long. J was trimmed by 10 bases and V by 6 bases; bases with no gene match: 11. In DNA form, the CDR3 reads TGCGCCAGCAGACTTGCGACAGGGATGGGAAAACTGTTTTTT. Translating it yields CASRLATGMGKLFF.

V usage is TRBV30 and J usage is TRBJ1-2; D gene ambiguous. The CDR3 has 15 amino acids. The germline V and J ends were trimmed by 0 bases and 5 bases, with 16 bases remaining between them. Germline CDR1 is GTSNPN and CDR2 is SVGIG (reference sequence). CDR3 residues: CAWSVIVGQQYGYTF. The CDR3 nucleotides are TGTGCCTGGAGTGTCATAGTCGGCCAGCAATATGGCTACACCTTC.

CDR3 nucleotides: TGTGCCAGCACTAGCGACCCCGCGGGGAGAGCAGATACGCAGTATTTT. It yields the protein CASTSDPAGRADTQYF. The chain is built from TRBV27 and TRBJ2-3, with D tentatively TRBD2 (6 bases). The CDR3 loop spans 16 amino acids. Germline CDR1 reads MNHEY; CDR2 reads SMNVEV (reference sequence). Trimming left V 7 bases short and J 4 bases short, with 21 bases between.

The rearrangement joins TRBV4-1 to TRBJ1-1; D is perhaps TRBD1 (5 bases). Per the germline V gene, CDR1 is MGHRA and CDR2 is YSYEKL. Trimming cost V 1 base and J 0 bases, with 12 bases left between them. CDR3 length: 16 residues. The CDR3 sequence: CASSQAAGNLNTEAFF. DNA for the CDR3: TGCGCCAGCAGCCAAGCTGCAGGGAATTTGAACACTGAAGCTTTCTTT.

The chain is built from TRBV6-6 and TRBJ2-7, with 9 bases matching TRBD1. V was clipped by 7 bases and J by 3 bases; unmatched bases: 7. The CDR3 extends over 14 amino acids. CDR1 and CDR2 from the germline V gene are MNHNY and SVGAGI (reference sequence). The CDR3 sequence: CASNWRDRVYEQYF. DNA for the CDR3: TGTGCCAGCAATTGGAGGGACAGGGTCTACGAGCAGTACTTC.

The rearrangement links TRBV5-1 to TRBJ2-5; no clear D. CDR3 length: 14 amino acids. The V gene's germline CDR1 is SGHRS and CDR2 YFSETQ. V lost 1 base and J lost 3, with 10 bases in between. CDR3: CASSLTTPKETQYF. DNA for the CDR3: TGCGCCAGCAGCTTGACTACGCCAAAAGAGACCCAGTACTTC.

This chain links TRBV7-9 with TRBJ1-5, with D unresolved. Trimming left V 8 bases short and J 0 bases short, with 5 bases between. The CDR3 is made up of 12 amino acids. The V gene's germline CDR1 is SEHNR and CDR2 FQNEAQ (reference sequence). CDR3 DNA: TGTGCCAGCGGGGATAGCAATCAGCCCCAGCATTTT. This encodes CASGDSNQPQHF.

The CDR3 DNA follows: TGTGCCAGCAGTGACAGGGAGGCGACCCAGTACTTC. Amino acids: CASSDREATQYF. The chain carries TRBV2 and TRBJ2-5; D possibly corresponds to TRBD2 (6 bases). This CDR3 region has 12 residues. Per germline, CDR1 SNHLY and CDR2 FYNNEI. The V gene lost 3 bases and the J gene lost 7 bases, with 9 bases spanning the gap. Using reference TRBV2 and TRBJ2-5 for the parts outside the CDR3, the full variable domain is EPEVTQTPSHQVTQMGQEVILRCVPISNHLYFYWYRQILGQKVEFLVSFYNNEISEKSEIFDDQFSVERPDGSNFTLKIRSTKLEDSAMYFCASSDREATQYFGPGTRLLVL.

V usage is TRBV28 and J usage is TRBJ1-2, with D hard to call. The CDR3 is 15 amino acids. The V gene lost 4 bases and the J gene lost 9 bases, with 21 bases spanning the gap. CDR1 and CDR2 (germline): MDHEN, SYDVKM. The CDR3 loop reads CASSSLLAEGWRYTF. The CDR3 DNA follows: TGTGCCAGCAGTTCCCTCCTCGCCGAGGGCTGGCGCTACACCTTC.

J is TRBJ2-7 and V is TRBV5-1, with 11 bases that match TRBD2. The ends lost 2 bases at V and 4 bases at J; junction bases unmatched: 2. The CDR3 loop spans 14 amino acids. Germline-derived CDR1 and CDR2 are SGHRS and YFSETQ. DNA for the CDR3: TGCGCCAGCAGCTTACGACTAGCGGGGTACGAGCAGTACTTC. Encoded protein: CASSLRLAGYEQYF.

This chain links TRBV11-3 with TRBJ2-2; no clear D. CDR1 is SGHNT and CDR2 is YENEEA in the germline V gene. The CDR3 spans 14 residues. Between the trimmed V and J ends, which lost 0 bases and 2 bases, there was a span of 4 bases. The CDR3 nucleotides are TGTGCCAGCAGCTTAGACCTTAACACCGGGGAGCTGTTTTTT. This codes for CASSLDLNTGELFF.

CDR3 DNA sequence: TGTGCCAGCAGCTTCGGGGGGGCAGATACGCAGTATTTT. Amino acid sequence: CASSFGGADTQYF. This chain links TRBV7-9 with TRBJ2-3; 8 nucleotides match TRBD2. V was clipped by 3 bases and J by 4 bases; unmatched bases: 0. This CDR3 comprises 13 residues. Germline CDR1 reads SEHNR; CDR2 reads FQNEAQ (reference sequence).

In this sample, this clone turned up a few times. The gene calls are TRBV4-1 and TRBJ1-5; TRBD1 might be the D (6 bases). Germline V gene lookup returns CDR1 MGHRA and CDR2 YSYEKL. With 3 bases removed from V and 6 bases from J, the gap between germline ends came to 12 bases. The length of the CDR3 is 14 residues. The CDR3 sequence is CASSQNRVGQPQHF. In nucleotides, the CDR3 is TGCGCCAGCAGCCAGAACAGGGTAGGTCAGCCCCAGCATTTT.

The chain combines TRBV7-9 with TRBJ2-7, with TRBD2 matching over 9 bases. Germline CDR1 SEHNR, CDR2 FQNEAQ (reference sequence). This CDR3 is built from 15 residues. After removal of 0 bases from V and 6 bases from J, the junction contained 6 bases not matched to a gene. CDR3 amino acids: CASSLARGRASEQYF. Written as DNA, the CDR3 is TGTGCCAGCAGCTTAGCGCGCGGGAGGGCGAGCGAGCAGTACTTC.

CDR3 DNA sequence: TGTGCCAGCAGGAAAACATACGCCACAGATACGCAGTATTTT. Protein product: CASRKTYATDTQYF. This rearrangement joins TRBV6-1 to TRBJ2-3; D uncertain. In germline, CDR1 is MNHNS, CDR2 SASEGT. The V and J ends lost 6 bases and 2 bases respectively, with 12 bases between them. The CDR3 has 14 amino acids.

This clone has just one count. CDR3 residues: CASSSILLDSGNTIYF. DNA of the CDR3: TGTGCCAGCAGCTCTATTTTGTTGGACTCTGGAAACACCATATATTTT. The rearrangement uses TRBV5-5 and TRBJ1-3; D is unclear. Germline assignment: CDR1 SGHKS and CDR2 YYEKEE (reference sequence). This CDR3 spans 16 amino acids. Trimming shortened V by 3 bases and J by 0 bases, and 13 bases separated the two germline ends.

Turning to this clone: At one end, the junction sequence differs from germline, possibly due to a read error. The rearrangement uses TRBV7-8 and TRBJ2-7, with TRBD2 matching over 8 bases. Germline values: CDR1 SGHVS, CDR2 FQNEAQ. This CDR3 is built from 15 residues. The CDR3 bases are TGTGCCAGCAGTTTAGCGGGAAGGAGTGTTTACGAGCAGTACTTC. It specifies CASSLAGRSVYEQYF.

The chain has TRBV19 and TRBJ2-7; 8 bases agree with TRBD1. The CDR3 consists of 16 residues. Germline V gene sequence: CDR1 LNHDA, CDR2 SQIVND (reference sequence). J lost 6 bases, V lost 4 bases, and 14 bases had no gene match. The CDR3 loop reads CASSTSRTGRLGEQYF. The CDR3 nucleotides are TGTGCCAGTAGTACTTCCCGGACAGGGAGGTTGGGCGAGCAGTACTTC.

The chain recombines TRBV5-1 with TRBJ2-4; TRBD1 aligns across 9 bases. Looked up from germline, CDR1 is SGHRS and CDR2 is YFSETQ. Trimming at V came to 4 bases and at J to 4 bases, leaving 6 bases not matched to a gene. The CDR3 sequence is 15 residues long. The CDR3 reads CASSPQTGGKNIQYF. The DNA for the CDR3 is TGCGCCAGCAGCCCCCAGACAGGGGGGAAAAACATTCAGTACTTC.

The V call is TRBV6-5, the J call TRBJ1-1, with D possibly matching TRBD1 (6 bases). V was pared by 8 bases and J by 2 bases, with 18 bases between. Germline assignment: CDR1 MNHEY and CDR2 SVGAGI. The CDR3 totals 15 residues. The CDR3 sequence is CASRRATGPNTEAFF. For the CDR3, the DNA is TGTGCCAGCCGTCGCGCGACAGGCCCCAACACTGAAGCTTTCTTT.

The gene calls are TRBV4-1 and TRBJ2-7; 7 positions agree with TRBD2. Germline-derived CDR1 and CDR2 are MGHRA and YSYEKL. The CDR3 runs 13 residues. Trimming took 4 bases from V and 2 from J; bases not matched to a gene: 2. The CDR3 is CASSRLAAYEQYF. CDR3 DNA: TGCGCCAGCAGCCGCCTAGCGGCCTACGAGCAGTACTTC.

Here the CDR3 DNA reads TGTGCCAGCAGCGTAGGGAGGGTGCGGCCCGGGGAGCTGTTTTTT. It translates to CASSVGRVRPGELFF. The chain employs TRBV9 and TRBJ2-2; D is possibly TRBD2 (6 bases). Per germline, CDR1 SGDLS and CDR2 YYNGEE. V lost 0 bases and J 6 bases, leaving 12 bases between the germline ends. The CDR3 contains 15 residues.

This clone was seen once. The genes are TRBV5-4 and TRBJ2-2, with D possibly TRBD2 on 5 matching bases. With 4 bases removed from V and 5 bases from J, the gap between germline ends came to 12 bases. In germline, CDR1 is SGHNT, CDR2 YYREEE (reference sequence). CDR3 length: 14 amino acids. The CDR3 DNA reads as TGTGCCAGCAGCCCTGGAGGAATTACCGGGGAGCTGTTTTTT. It is translated as CASSPGGITGELFF.

The gene calls are TRBV27 and TRBJ2-5, with 16 bases identical to TRBD2. With the DNA end fitting TRBJ2-7 better, the J assignment may be wrong. The germline V gene has CDR1 MNHEY and CDR2 SMNVEV (reference sequence). This CDR3 spans 16 amino acids. The CDR3 DNA is TGTGCCACCAACTCGGGACTAGCGGGAGGGCCTGACGAGCAGTACTTC. This sequence encodes CATNSGLAGGPDEQYF.

The rearrangement joins TRBV7-3 to TRBJ2-2; D may be TRBD2 (5 bases). The length of the CDR3 is 16 residues. V lost 0 bases to trimming and J lost 1 base, with 9 bases between them. Germline V gene lookup returns CDR1 SGHTA and CDR2 FQGTGA. CDR3 region: CASSLTTGKNTGELFF. DNA for the CDR3: TGTGCCAGCAGCTTAACCACCGGGAAGAACACCGGGGAGCTGTTTTTT.

For the CDR3, the DNA is TGTGCCAGCAGGACAGGGTTCACTAACTATGGCTACACCTTC. Its translation is CASRTGFTNYGYTF. The chain is built from TRBV6-5 and TRBJ1-2, with 7 bases identical to TRBD1. The trim removed 6 bases at V and 0 bases at J, leaving 4 bases unmatched. Germline V gene lookup returns CDR1 MNHEY and CDR2 SVGAGI. This CDR3 spans 14 amino acids.

The J gene is TRBJ2-7, the V gene TRBV30; no reliable D call. V gave up 4 bases and J gave up 3 bases, with 13 bases separating them. Germline lookup yields CDR1 GTSNPN and CDR2 SVGIG (reference sequence). The length of the CDR3 is 13 residues. The CDR3 DNA follows: TGTGCCTGGACCCCCGACCTCTTCTACGAGCAGTACTTC. As protein: CAWTPDLFYEQYF. Looking up the rest from reference TRBV30 and TRBJ2-7 gives the full variable domain: SQTIHQWPATLVQPVGSPLSLECTVEGTSNPNLYWYRQAAGRGLQLLFYSVGIGQISSEVPQNLSASRPQDRQFILSSKKLLLSDSGFYLCAWTPDLFYEQYFGPGTRLTVT.

V usage is TRBV5-4 and J usage is TRBJ2-7; D is undetermined. The CDR3 has 13 residues. The V end lost 0 bases, the J end lost 5 bases, and 9 bases lay between the germline ends. Germline assignment: CDR1 SGHNT and CDR2 YYREEE (reference sequence). CDR3 DNA sequence: TGTGCCAGCAGCTTGGGGGGAAGAAACGAGCAGTACTTC. The encoded protein is CASSLGGRNEQYF.